This T cell receptor beta chain was recorded in a study of shared clonotypes between healthy human individuals. Recent acute infections and vaccinations were absent in the healthy HIV-negative adult donors. This clone was seen more than once but under ten times. Other DNA variants within this sample encode the same CDR3. Profiled with immunoSEQ multiplex PCR; TCRdb holds only in-frame clones, not every one. This sample has approximately 2.5 million clones, with more than 90% found just once. The receptor's source is a man aged 18 to 29 in good health. Sample: naive CD4+ T cells sorted from blood. The subset is: CD45RA+ positively selected.

The CDR3: CASSNTGELFF. In DNA form, the CDR3 reads TGTGCCAGCAGCAACACCGGGGAGCTGTTTTTT. V usage is TRBV6-1 and J usage is TRBJ2-2; D ambiguous. Germline assignment: CDR1 MNHNS and CDR2 SASEGT. Trimming shortened V by 6 bases and J by 2 bases, and 1 base separated the two germline ends. The CDR3 consists of 11 residues.